The clone carrying this TCR beta chain was detected a few times. The record originates from a study of early T cells in non-severe SARS-CoV-2 infection. Study information: The study sequenced bulk RNA from unsorted whole blood, with chains unpaired.

Attachment of unique molecular identifiers to individual cDNA molecules was performed. A single record per CDR3 protein comes from TCRdb applying MiXCR to the 5' RACE reads. The sample has 60,000 or so distinct CDR3 sequences, roughly 13% seen once. The CDR3 extends over 12 amino acids. CDR1 is SNHLY and CDR2 is FYNNEI in the germline V gene. Deletions cut 6 bases from V and 3 bases from J, with 6 bases between. The sequence came from an adult who was a healthcare worker with PCR-confirmed SARS-CoV-2 infection or an uninfected control (not recorded which). This rearrangement joins TRBV2 to TRBJ1-5; D is undetermined. The sequenced material came from whole blood. The CDR3 region has the DNA TGTGCCAGCAGGGATCTCAATCAGCCCCAGCATTTT. This gives the protein CASRDLNQPQHF.